This T cell receptor (beta chain) came from a study of PD-1 blockade in classical Hodgkin lymphoma. Findings and limits, study-wide: Prior to therapy, complete responders displayed diversity much like that of newly diagnosed patients. At baseline, newly diagnosed patients reportedly showed less TCR diversity than healthy donors. Exclusion covered patients beginning nivolumab under 1 year post-ASCT.

CDR1 is MNHNS, CDR2 SASEGT, per germline. CDR3 length: 15 amino acids. Germline trimming cut 4 bases from V and 7 bases from J; bases unmatched to any gene: 9. In the case of this clone: Antigen: not known.

Here immunoSEQ multiplex PCR was the method, and the copy in TCRdb shows in-frame clones only, minus some. The data contain some 33,000 clones, around 68% of them seen just once; the ten biggest clones take up around 3.7%. Described time point: cycle 4 day 1 (C4D1), after five to seven weeks of nivolumab. All the patients suffered relapse after autologous stem cell transplantation, and brentuximab vedotin exposure differed. The sequence derives from a human donor with classical Hodgkin lymphoma. The material sequenced was peripheral blood mononuclear cells (PBMCs), taken before the fourth cycle of nivolumab. The chain combines TRBV6-1 with TRBJ1-5; 8 positions agree with TRBD1. CDR3 in amino acids: CASSVGRGLWQPQHF. The CDR3 bases are TGTGCCAGCAGTGTGGGCAGGGGGCTATGGCAGCCCCAGCATTTT.